The 5 T cell receptor beta chains in this list originate from one sample, sequenced in a study of T-cell memory formation after mild COVID-19. TCRdb passed the 5' RACE reads through MiXCR, listing each CDR3 protein once. The sample includes some 200,000 distinct CDR3 sequences, about a fifth of them seen just once. Sequencing used PBMCs or a T cell subset sorted from them (not recorded which). The receptors were sampled from an adult woman who had mild COVID-19 (a few samples of this study predate the infection). Cell type and time point are not known.

The table lists this clonotype with a few counts. This chain uses TRBV27 with TRBJ1-2; D ambiguous. The germline V and J ends were trimmed by 0 bases and 5 bases, with 13 bases remaining between them. The CDR3 is made up of 15 amino acids. Germline values: CDR1 MNHEY, CDR2 SMNVEV (reference sequence). The CDR3 sequence is CASSLSPSWLYGYTF. CDR3 DNA: TGTGCCAGCAGTTTATCTCCCTCTTGGCTTTATGGCTACACCTTC.

V and J are TRBV7-6 and TRBJ2-7; D unresolved. From germline, CDR1 is SGHVS and CDR2 FNYEAQ. Trimming pared 1 base from V and 6 bases from J, leaving 10 bases between. The CDR3 extends over 13 amino acids. The CDR3 is CASSLGGTGEQYF. The CDR3, as DNA: TGTGCCAGCAGCTTAGGGGGAACGGGCGAGCAGTACTTC.

This clonotype turned up a few times. V and J are TRBV6-5 and TRBJ1-1; 9 nucleotides align to TRBD1. The CDR3 is 17 amino acids. CDR1 is MNHEY, CDR2 SVGAGI, per germline. With 5 bases clipped from V and 1 base from J, the junction kept 11 bases outside the gene matches. The CDR3 spells CASSHGTGIVPNTEAFF. The CDR3 DNA sequence: TGTGCCAGCAGTCACGGGACAGGGATCGTCCCGAACACTGAAGCTTTCTTT.

In this sample, this clonotype turned up a few times. The chain combines TRBV20-1 with TRBJ2-7; D unclear. The V end lost 0 bases, the J end lost 4 bases, and 7 bases lay between the germline ends. The CDR3 covers 12 residues. Germline V CDR1 and CDR2: DFQATT, SNEGSKA (reference sequence). This CDR3 is CSAREAEYEQYF. In nucleotides, the CDR3 is TGCAGTGCTAGAGAGGCAGAATACGAGCAGTACTTC.

This clonotype was picked up a small number of times. This chain connects TRBV19 to TRBJ2-5, with a weak D call TRBD2 (5 bases). Looked up from germline, CDR1 is LNHDA and CDR2 is SQIVND (reference sequence). The CDR3 totals 14 residues. With 3 bases removed from V and 5 bases from J, the gap between germline ends came to 13 bases. The CDR3 is CASSMDLAKETQYF. DNA of the CDR3: TGTGCCAGTAGTATGGACTTGGCTAAGGAGACCCAGTACTTC.